Listed here is a single T cell receptor beta chain. As yet, its antigen is unknown. The source of the sample is a study of Ad26.COV2.S vaccination and SARS-CoV-2 variants. Study conclusions and caveats: Once vaccination had occurred, spike-specific CD8+ and CD4+ T cell responses reportedly showed substantial breadth. Analyses of TCR breadth and depth may have underestimated total T cell responses.

Treatment in this sample: about 20 received Ad26.COV2.S at low or high dose, single or two shots; five or six received placebo; per-sample allocation not given. Sample collection was performed on day 63 after the first vaccine or placebo injection. TCRdb keeps only in-frame clones here, not all; method: immunoSEQ multiplex PCR. The data hold some 460,000 clones, with about 88% observed a single time. Sequences were derived from peripheral blood, sampled in a trial of Ad26.COV2.S vaccine versus placebo. This sequence originates from a person aged 18-65 years who received the Ad26.COV2.S COVID-19 vaccine or a placebo.

The CDR3, as DNA: TGTGCCAGCAGCTTATACGGGACCGCCTACACAGATACGCAGTATTTT. It translates to CASSLYGTAYTDTQYF. The chain employs TRBV11-2 and TRBJ2-3; D tentatively reads TRBD1 or TRBD2 (5 bases each). Germline CDR1 is SGHAT and CDR2 is FQNNGV. The germline V and J ends were trimmed by 2 bases and 2 bases, with 14 bases remaining between them. The CDR3 is 16 amino acids.